These 5 T cell receptor beta chains originate from one sample sequenced in a study of T-cell memory formation after mild COVID-19. TCRdb re-derived calls from the 5' RACE reads in MiXCR, one entry per CDR3 protein. The sample includes fewer than 300,000 distinct CDR3 sequences, roughly 18% of them seen just once. Input material: PBMCs or a T cell subset sorted from them (not recorded which). These TCRs come from a man in his late teens or twenties who had mild COVID-19 (a few samples of this study predate the infection). Cell type and time point are not known.

This clonotype was seen more than once but under ten times. J is TRBJ2-7 and V is TRBV7-9; D gene ambiguous. V was clipped by 0 bases and J by 5 bases, with 14 bases between them. Germline V gene data show CDR1 as SEHNR and CDR2 as FQNEAQ (reference sequence). The CDR3 is 15 amino acids. CDR3 loop: CASSLAPYPQNEQYF. The CDR3 nucleotides read TGTGCCAGCAGCTTAGCGCCGTACCCGCAGAACGAGCAGTACTTC.

The chain employs TRBV7-9 and TRBJ1-2; D may be TRBD1 (5 bases). Looked up from germline, CDR1 is SEHNR and CDR2 is FQNEAQ (reference sequence). V was shortened by 4 bases and J by 8 bases, with 20 bases between the two germline ends. The CDR3 sequence is 15 residues long. This chain's CDR3 is CASSYPSSPGLGYTF. The CDR3 coding sequence is TGTGCCAGCAGCTACCCATCAAGTCCGGGGCTCGGCTACACCTTC.

This clonotype turned up a few times. The chain combines TRBV2 with TRBJ2-5; 9 bases align to TRBD1. CDR1 and CDR2 from the germline V gene are SNHLY and FYNNEI. The CDR3 covers 13 residues. V shed 7 bases, J shed 4 bases, and the junction held 4 bases outside the gene matches. In DNA form, the CDR3 reads TGTGCCAGCAAAAGGACAGGGGTAGAGACCCAGTACTTC. It specifies CASKRTGVETQYF.

This clonotype appeared a few times. The chain has TRBV15 and TRBJ2-2; unclear D gene. The V end lost 5 bases, the J end lost 0 bases, and 7 bases lay between the germline ends. The CDR3 sequence is 14 residues long. Germline-derived CDR1 and CDR2 are LNHNV and YYDKDF (reference sequence). CDR3 bases: TGTGCCACCAGCGAGCTGTCGAACACCGGGGAGCTGTTTTTT. Amino acids: CATSELSNTGELFF.

This clonotype was observed many times. The gene calls are TRBV20-1 and TRBJ2-1; perhaps TRBD2 as D (5 bases). The V and J ends lost 5 bases and 8 bases respectively, with 16 bases between them. CDR1 and CDR2 (germline): DFQATT, SNEGSKA (reference sequence). The CDR3 is made up of 13 amino acids. Written as DNA, the CDR3 is TGCAGTGCTCCGGACTCAAGAGAGGATGAGCAGTTCTTC. This sequence encodes CSAPDSREDEQFF.